The clone carrying this T cell receptor (beta chain) was observed once. CDR1 is PRHDT, CDR2 FYEKMQ, per germline (reference sequence). The ends were cut back, 5 bases at V and 1 base at J, with 11 bases in the middle. The CDR3 runs to 14 residues. Exposure to brentuximab vedotin varied, and each patient had relapsed following autologous stem cell transplantation. The method was immunoSEQ multiplex PCR; TCRdb's version includes in-frame clones alone and lacks a portion of them. The sample consists of over 85,000 clones, about four fifths of them appearing once. This entry is derived from a study of PD-1 blockade in classical Hodgkin lymphoma.

The source is a human donor with classical Hodgkin lymphoma. This specimen consisted of peripheral blood mononuclear cells (PBMCs), obtained before the second cycle of nivolumab. J is TRBJ1-1 and V is TRBV13, with no clear D. The CDR3, as DNA: TGTGCCAGCAGCCTCACACCAGGGAACACTGAAGCTTTCTTT. The encoded protein is CASSLTPGNTEAFF.